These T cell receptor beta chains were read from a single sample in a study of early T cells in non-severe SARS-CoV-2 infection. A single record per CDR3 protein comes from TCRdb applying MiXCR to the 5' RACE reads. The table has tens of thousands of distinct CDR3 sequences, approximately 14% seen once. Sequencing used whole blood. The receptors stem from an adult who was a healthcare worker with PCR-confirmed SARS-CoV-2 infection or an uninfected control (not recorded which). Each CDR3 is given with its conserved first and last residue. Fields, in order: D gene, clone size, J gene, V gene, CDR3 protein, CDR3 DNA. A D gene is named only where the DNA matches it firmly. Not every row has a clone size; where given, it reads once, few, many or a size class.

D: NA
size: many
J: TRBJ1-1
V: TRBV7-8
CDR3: CASSLTDLNTEAFF
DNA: TGTGCCAGCAGCTTGACAGACCTGAACACTGAAGCTTTCTTT

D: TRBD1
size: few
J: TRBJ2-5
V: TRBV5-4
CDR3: CASTEYHRGGETQYF
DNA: TGTGCCAGCACCGAATATCACAGGGGTGGTGAGACCCAGTACTTC

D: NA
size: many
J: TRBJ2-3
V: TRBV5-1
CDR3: CASQGPPTDTQYF
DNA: TGCGCCAGCCAAGGGCCGCCCACAGATACGCAGTATTTT

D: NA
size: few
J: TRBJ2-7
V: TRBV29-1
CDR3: CSVSPSARTSSYEQYF
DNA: TGCAGCGTTTCCCCCTCTGCGCGGACAAGCTCCTACGAGCAGTACTTC

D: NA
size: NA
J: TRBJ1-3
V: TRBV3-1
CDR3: CASSVQGSGNTIYF
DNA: TGTGCCAGCAGCGTCCAGGGCTCTGGAAACACCATATATTTT

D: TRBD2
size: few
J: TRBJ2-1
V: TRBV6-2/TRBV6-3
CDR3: CASSYSKPGLAGVTYNEQFF
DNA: TGTGCCAGCAGTTACTCGAAACCGGGACTAGCGGGGGTTACCTACAATGAGCAGTTCTTC

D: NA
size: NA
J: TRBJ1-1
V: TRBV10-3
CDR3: CAIRLDRLNTEAFF
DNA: TGTGCCATCAGACTTGACAGGTTGAACACTGAAGCTTTCTTT

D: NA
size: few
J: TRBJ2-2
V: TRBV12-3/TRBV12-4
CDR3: CASSPGIRGTGELFF
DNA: TGTGCCAGCAGTCCCGGCATCCGAGGCACCGGGGAGCTGTTTTTT

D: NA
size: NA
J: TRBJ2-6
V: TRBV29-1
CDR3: CSVRVSGANVLTF
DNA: TGCAGCGTAAGGGTGTCAGGGGCCAACGTCCTGACTTTC

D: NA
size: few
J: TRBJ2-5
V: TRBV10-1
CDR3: CASSESDGDGETQYF
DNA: TGCGCCAGCAGTGAGTCGGACGGGGATGGAGAGACCCAGTACTTC

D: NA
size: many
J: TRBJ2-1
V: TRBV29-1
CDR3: CSASQSVGVDNEQFF
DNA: TGCAGCGCATCCCAAAGCGTGGGGGTCGACAATGAGCAGTTCTTC

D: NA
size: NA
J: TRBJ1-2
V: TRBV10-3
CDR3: CAISEPQKRHSRYGYTF
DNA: TGTGCCATCAGTGAGCCACAAAAAAGGCACAGCCGCTATGGCTACACCTTC

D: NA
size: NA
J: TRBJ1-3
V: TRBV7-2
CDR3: CASSLALPRSGNTIYF
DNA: TGTGCCAGCAGCTTAGCGCTCCCAAGATCTGGAAACACCATATATTTT

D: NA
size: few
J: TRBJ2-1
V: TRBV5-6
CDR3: CASGKLGIDEQFF
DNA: TGTGCCAGCGGGAAATTGGGTATCGATGAGCAGTTCTTC

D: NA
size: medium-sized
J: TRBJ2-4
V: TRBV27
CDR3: CASSRITGPAGAKNIQYF
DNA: TGTGCCAGCAGCCGCATCACCGGACCGGCGGGAGCCAAAAACATTCAGTACTTC

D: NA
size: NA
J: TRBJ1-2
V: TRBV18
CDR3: CASSPSGVANYGYTF
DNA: TGTGCCAGCTCCCCGTCTGGTGTGGCTAACTATGGCTACACCTTC

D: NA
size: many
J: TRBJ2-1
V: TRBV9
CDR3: CASSVDQGNEQFF
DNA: TGTGCCAGCAGCGTAGACCAGGGCAATGAGCAGTTCTTC

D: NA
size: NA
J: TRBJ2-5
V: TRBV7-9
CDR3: CASSLTRGLETQYF
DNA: TGTGCCAGCAGCCTCACGAGGGGATTAGAGACCCAGTACTTC

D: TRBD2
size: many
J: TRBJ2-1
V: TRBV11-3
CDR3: CASSLRGDNEQFF
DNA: TGTGCCAGCAGCTTACGGGGGGACAATGAGCAGTTCTTC

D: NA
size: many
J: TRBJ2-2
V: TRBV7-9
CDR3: CASSSRGANTGELFF
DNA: TGTGCCAGCAGCTCCCGAGGGGCGAACACCGGGGAGCTGTTTTTT

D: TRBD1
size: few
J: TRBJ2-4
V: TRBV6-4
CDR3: CASSETDRVNIQYF
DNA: TGTGCCAGCAGTGAAACCGACAGGGTAAACATTCAGTACTTC

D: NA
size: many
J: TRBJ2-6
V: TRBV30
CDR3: CACPGRNSGANVLTF
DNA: TGTGCCTGCCCGGGACGGAACTCTGGGGCCAACGTCCTGACTTTC

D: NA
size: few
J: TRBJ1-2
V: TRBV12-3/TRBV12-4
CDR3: CASSFGATGRAYGYTF
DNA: TGTGCCAGCAGTTTTGGGGCGACCGGCAGGGCCTATGGCTACACCTTC

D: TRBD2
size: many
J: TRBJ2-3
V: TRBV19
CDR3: CASSIGTSGYTDTQYF
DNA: TGTGCCAGTAGTATAGGGACTAGCGGATACACAGATACGCAGTATTTT

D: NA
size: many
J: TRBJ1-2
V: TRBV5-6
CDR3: CASSQDLFVGAGYTF
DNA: TGTGCCAGCAGCCAGGACCTTTTCGTTGGAGCTGGCTACACCTTC

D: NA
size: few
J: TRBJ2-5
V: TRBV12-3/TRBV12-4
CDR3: CASSLASGVGGETQYF
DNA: TGTGCCAGCAGTTTAGCTTCAGGGGTCGGTGGGGAGACCCAGTACTTC

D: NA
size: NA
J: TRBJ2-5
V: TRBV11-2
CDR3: CASSRDSKGGETQYF
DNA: TGTGCCAGCAGTCGGGACTCCAAGGGAGGCGAGACCCAGTACTTC

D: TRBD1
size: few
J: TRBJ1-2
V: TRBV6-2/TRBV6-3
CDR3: CASSYTTGRNYGYTF
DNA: TGTGCCAGCAGCTACACGACAGGGAGGAACTATGGCTACACCTTC

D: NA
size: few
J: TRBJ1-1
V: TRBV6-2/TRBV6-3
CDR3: CASRLQGWTEAFF
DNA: TGTGCCAGCAGGCTACAGGGATGGACTGAAGCTTTCTTT

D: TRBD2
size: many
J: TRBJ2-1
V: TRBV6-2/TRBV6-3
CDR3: CASRLAGGPGEQFF
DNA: TGTGCCAGCAGATTAGCGGGGGGGCCCGGTGAGCAGTTCTTC

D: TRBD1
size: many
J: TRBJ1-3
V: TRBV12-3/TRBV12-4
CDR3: CASAAGQGARGNTIYF
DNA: TGTGCCAGCGCGGCGGGACAGGGGGCGCGCGGAAACACCATATATTTT

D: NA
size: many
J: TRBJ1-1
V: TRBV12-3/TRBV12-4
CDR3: CASSLPRLVNTEAFF
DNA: TGTGCCAGCAGTTTGCCCCGATTGGTGAACACTGAAGCTTTCTTT

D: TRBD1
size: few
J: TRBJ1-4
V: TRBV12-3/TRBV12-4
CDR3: CASTETGGEKLFF
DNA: TGTGCCAGCACCGAAACAGGGGGTGAAAAACTGTTTTTT

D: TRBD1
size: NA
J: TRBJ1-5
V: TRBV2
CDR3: CASSAPGQGGNQPQHF
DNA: TGTGCCAGCAGTGCTCCGGGACAGGGTGGCAATCAGCCCCAGCATTTT

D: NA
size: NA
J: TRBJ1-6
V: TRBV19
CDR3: CASSSRRDPGNSPLHF
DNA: TGTGCCAGTAGCTCACGCCGGGACCCTGGGAATTCACCCCTCCACTTT

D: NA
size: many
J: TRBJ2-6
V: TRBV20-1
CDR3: CSAQGLAGANVLTF
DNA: TGCAGCGCCCAGGGTTTGGCTGGGGCCAACGTCCTGACTTTC

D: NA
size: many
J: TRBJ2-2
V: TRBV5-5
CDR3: CASSFAGTTGELFF
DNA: TGTGCCAGCAGCTTCGCGGGTACCACCGGGGAGCTGTTTTTT

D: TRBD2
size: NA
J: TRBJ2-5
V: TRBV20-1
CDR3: CSARVIGPGGETQYF
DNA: TGCAGTGCTAGAGTCATTGGACCGGGAGGGGAGACCCAGTACTTC

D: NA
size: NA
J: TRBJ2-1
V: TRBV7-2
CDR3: CASSPDFYNEQFF
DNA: TGTGCCAGCAGCCCGGACTTTTACAATGAGCAGTTCTTC

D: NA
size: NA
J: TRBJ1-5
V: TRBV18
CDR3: CASSTGTLYQPQHF
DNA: TGTGCCAGCTCAACCGGGACACTCTATCAGCCCCAGCATTTT

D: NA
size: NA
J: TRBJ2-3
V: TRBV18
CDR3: CASSPLSGSRTDTQYF
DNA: TGTGCCAGCTCACCGCTCAGTGGGAGCCGCACAGATACGCAGTATTTT

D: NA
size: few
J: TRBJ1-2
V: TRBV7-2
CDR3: CASSLNPTGPYGYTF
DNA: TGTGCCAGCAGCTTAAACCCTACCGGGCCCTATGGCTACACCTTC

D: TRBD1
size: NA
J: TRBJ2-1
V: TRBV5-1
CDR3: CASSLGQGRYEQFF
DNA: TGCGCCAGCAGCTTGGGACAGGGGAGATATGAGCAGTTCTTC

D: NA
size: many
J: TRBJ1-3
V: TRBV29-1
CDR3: CSVDGTTGNTIYF
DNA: TGCAGCGTTGATGGGACAACTGGAAACACCATATATTTT

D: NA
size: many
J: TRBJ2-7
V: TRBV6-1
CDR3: CASSEKPGPRVYEQYF
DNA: TGTGCCAGCAGTGAAAAACCCGGGCCGAGGGTATACGAGCAGTACTTC

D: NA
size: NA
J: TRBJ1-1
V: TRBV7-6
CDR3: CASSPWDPPNTEAFF
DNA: TGTGCCAGCAGCCCGTGGGATCCGCCGAACACTGAAGCTTTCTTT